The 16 T cell receptor beta chains listed next were all sequenced from one sample in a study of blood T cell repertoires in COVID-19. Data came from immunoSEQ multiplex PCR; TCRdb stores just in-frame clones and leaves some out. This table holds roughly 300,000 clones, about 90% found once. What was sequenced was peripheral blood. The receptors were gathered from a woman between 50 and 59 years old who had recovered from COVID-19.

This chain uses TRBV11-2 with TRBJ1-4; D is undetermined. Germline V gene lookup returns CDR1 SGHAT and CDR2 FQNNGV. This CDR3 has 17 amino acids. V gave up 5 bases and J gave up 1 base, with 17 bases separating them. CDR3 coding DNA: TGTGCCAGCAGCACCCGAGTTTCTGGGCGAACTAATGAAAAACTGTTTTTT. Its protein product is CASSTRVSGRTNEKLFF. Drawing the rest from reference TRBV11-2 and TRBJ1-4, the complete variable domain is EAGVAQSPRYKIIEKRQSVAFWCNPISGHATLYWYQQILGQGPKLLIQFQNNGVVDDSQLPKDRFSAERLKGVDSTLKIQPAKLEDSAVYLCASSTRVSGRTNEKLFFGSGTQLSVL.

The chain recombines TRBV11-3 with TRBJ2-2; a weak D match, TRBD2 (5 bases). CDR1 is SGHNT, CDR2 YENEEA, per germline. This CDR3 comprises 16 residues. V lost 0 bases to trimming and J lost 5 bases, with 13 bases between them. The CDR3 spells CASSLDSAASTGELFF. The CDR3 region has the DNA TGTGCCAGCAGCTTAGATAGCGCCGCCTCGACCGGGGAGCTGTTTTTT.

This clone showed up just a few times. This chain uses TRBV7-2 with TRBJ1-6; D gene unclear. The V end lost 8 bases, the J end lost 6 bases, and 14 bases lay between the germline ends. CDR3 size: 14 residues. Per germline, CDR1 SGHTA and CDR2 FQGNSA. The CDR3 protein is CASAAGVGNSPLHF. CDR3 nucleotides: TGTGCCAGCGCCGCCGGGGTTGGTAATTCACCCCTCCACTTT.

The rearrangement joins TRBV4-3 to TRBJ1-5; the D is unclear. The V gene's germline CDR1 is LGHNA and CDR2 YSLEER. Trimming left V 3 bases short and J 7 bases short, with 16 bases between. CDR3 length: 15 amino acids. The CDR3 DNA is TGCGCCAGCAGCCAGCAGTGGAGGTTGGGGCAGCCCCAGCATTTT. It specifies CASSQQWRLGQPQHF.

This rearrangement joins TRBV10-3 to TRBJ1-2; D not resolved. Trimming left V 6 bases short and J 8 bases short, with 13 bases between. The germline gives CDR1 ENHRY, CDR2 SYGVKD. The CDR3 is 12 residues long. The CDR3 region is CAISRSEEGYTF. DNA of the CDR3: TGTGCCATCAGCCGATCGGAGGAGGGCTACACCTTC.

This sequence joins TRBV9 and TRBJ1-6, with TRBD1 matching 9 bases. There are 15 residues in the CDR3. V shed 2 bases, J shed 6 bases, and the junction held 3 bases outside the gene matches. Germline values: CDR1 SGDLS, CDR2 YYNGEE. DNA of the CDR3: TGTGCCAGCAGCGTCGGACAGGGGCTTAATTCACCCCTCCACTTT. Its protein product is CASSVGQGLNSPLHF.

The chain joins TRBV28 to TRBJ1-2, with D possibly matching TRBD1 (6 bases). V lost 2 bases and J 3 bases, leaving 7 bases between the germline ends. This CDR3 region has 13 residues. Germline CDR1 is MDHEN and CDR2 is SYDVKM. CDR3 coding DNA: TGTGCCAGCAGTTTAAGGGGGTACTATGGCTACACCTTC. Protein sequence: CASSLRGYYGYTF.

This chain links TRBV12-3 or TRBV12-4 with TRBJ2-2; D not certain. The CDR3 consists of 13 residues. Trimming cost V 2 bases and J 3 bases, with 4 bases left between them. The CDR3, as DNA: TGTGCCAGCAGTTTACAGGACACCGGGGAGCTGTTTTTT. Its protein product is CASSLQDTGELFF.

V gene TRBV28 combines with J gene TRBJ1-5; the D is unclear. V lost 4 bases and J lost 0, with 13 bases in between. CDR1 is MDHEN, CDR2 SYDVKM, per germline. CDR3 length: 16 residues. The CDR3 coding sequence is TGTGCCAGCAGTTACCCCGTGGCAAATAGCAATCAGCCCCAGCATTTT. Protein sequence: CASSYPVANSNQPQHF. The full variable domain, rest sourced from reference TRBV28 and TRBJ1-5, is DVKVTQSSRYLVKRTGEKVFLECVQDMDHENMFWYRQDPGLGLRLIYFSYDVKMKEKGDIPEGYSVSREKKERFSLILESASTNQTSMYLCASSYPVANSNQPQHFGDGTRLSIL.

The chain carries TRBV5-1 and TRBJ2-7; TRBD1 matches 9 bases. This CDR3 is 14 amino acids long. The germline V gene has CDR1 SGHRS and CDR2 YFSETQ. V lost 4 bases and J lost 6; bases outside the gene matches: 8. CDR3 region: CASSPGQGLGEQYF. In nucleotides, the CDR3 is TGCGCCAGCAGCCCCGGACAGGGGCTGGGCGAGCAGTACTTC.

This chain uses TRBV12-3 or TRBV12-4 with TRBJ2-7; D not resolved. Trimming stripped 5 bases from V and 2 bases from J, with 7 bases between. This CDR3 has 12 residues. CDR3 bases: TGTGCCAGCAGTCCCCGAGCCTACGAGCAGTACTTC. This translates into CASSPRAYEQYF.

The rearrangement uses TRBV30 and TRBJ1-1, with TRBD1 matching over 7 bases. There are 12 residues in the CDR3. Germline lookup yields CDR1 GTSNPN and CDR2 SVGIG (reference sequence). With V trimmed by 4 bases and J by 6 bases, 5 bases remained unmatched. CDR3 loop: CAWTRDSAEAFF. The DNA of the CDR3 is TGTGCCTGGACTAGGGACAGCGCTGAAGCTTTCTTT.

V and J are TRBV4-1 and TRBJ1-1, with TRBD1 identical over 11 bases. The germline V gene encodes CDR1 MGHRA and CDR2 YSYEKL. The ends lost 6 bases at V and 0 bases at J; junction bases unmatched: 3. CDR3 size: 15 residues. CDR3 nucleotides: TGCGCCAGCAGGAGGGGACAGGGGGTGAACACTGAAGCTTTCTTT. Translation gives CASRRGQGVNTEAFF.

This chain joins TRBV21-1 and TRBJ1-4; TRBD1, the D gene given by the table, was not confirmed from the DNA. TRBV21-1 is a pseudogene locus. This CDR3 has 14 amino acids. CDR3 nucleotides: TGTGCCAGCAGCAAACCGACAGGGGAAGAAAAACTGTTTTTT. Its translation is CASSKPTGEEKLFF.

This sequence joins TRBV7-9 and TRBJ1-1, with D maybe TRBD1 (5 bases). V gave up 1 base and J gave up 5 bases, with 8 bases separating them. Germline CDR1 reads SEHNR; CDR2 reads FQNEAQ (reference sequence). The CDR3 spans 13 residues. CDR3 loop: CASSLEGRTEAFF. The CDR3 DNA is TGTGCCAGCAGCTTAGAGGGGCGAACTGAAGCTTTCTTT.

The rearrangement uses TRBV6-2 or TRBV6-3 and TRBJ2-1; possibly TRBD2 for D (5 bases). The germline gives CDR1 MNHEY, CDR2 SVGEGT. The ends were cut back, 4 bases at V and 10 bases at J, with 11 bases in the middle. This CDR3 spans 12 amino acids. Here the CDR3 reads CASSWEFSEQFF. The CDR3 DNA is TGTGCCAGCAGTTGGGAGTTCTCCGAGCAGTTCTTC.